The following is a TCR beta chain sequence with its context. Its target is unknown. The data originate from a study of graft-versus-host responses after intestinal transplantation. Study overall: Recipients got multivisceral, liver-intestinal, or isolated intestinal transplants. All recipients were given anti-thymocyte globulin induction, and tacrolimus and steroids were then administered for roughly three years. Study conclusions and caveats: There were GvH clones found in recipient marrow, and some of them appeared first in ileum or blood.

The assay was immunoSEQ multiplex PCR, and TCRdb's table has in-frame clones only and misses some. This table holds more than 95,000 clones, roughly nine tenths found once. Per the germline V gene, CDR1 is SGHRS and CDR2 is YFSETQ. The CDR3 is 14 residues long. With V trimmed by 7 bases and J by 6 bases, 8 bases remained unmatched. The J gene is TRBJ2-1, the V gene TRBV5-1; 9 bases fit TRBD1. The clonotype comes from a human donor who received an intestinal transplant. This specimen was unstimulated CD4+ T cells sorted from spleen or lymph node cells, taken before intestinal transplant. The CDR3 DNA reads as TGCGCCAGCCAGCCCACAGGGGGCCTCAATGAGCAGTTCTTC. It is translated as CASQPTGGLNEQFF.